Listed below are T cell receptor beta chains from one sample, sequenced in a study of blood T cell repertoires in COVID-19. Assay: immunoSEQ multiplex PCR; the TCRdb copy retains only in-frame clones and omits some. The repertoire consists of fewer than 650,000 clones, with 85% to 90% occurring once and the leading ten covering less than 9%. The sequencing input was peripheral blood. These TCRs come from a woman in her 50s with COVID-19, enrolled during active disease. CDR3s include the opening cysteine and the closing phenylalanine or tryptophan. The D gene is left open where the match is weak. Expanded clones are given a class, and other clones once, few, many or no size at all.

TGTGCCTGGAGTATATTAAGAGGGGGTGAGCAGTTCTTC	CAWSILRGGEQFF	.	.	TRBV30	TRBJ2-1
TGTGCCAGCAGCTCGAGCACCCTCTATGGCTACACCTTC	CASSSSTLYGYTF	.	.	TRBV5-6	TRBJ1-2
TGTGCCAGCCGAGTGGGGGCCAACTGGGGTTCACCCCTCCACTTT	CASRVGANWGSPLHF	.	.	TRBV2	TRBJ1-6
TGTGCCTGGAACCATGGCACTACCGGAAACACCATATATTTT	CAWNHGTTGNTIYF	.	.	TRBV30	TRBJ1-3
TGTGCCAGCAGCCAAGAATCGCGGTGGAGATACGAGCAGTACTTC	CASSQESRWRYEQYF	.	once	TRBV3-1/TRBV3-2	TRBJ2-7
TGTGCCAGCAGGGGAGAATTGACTGAAGCTTTCTTT	CASRGELTEAFF	.	.	TRBV6-5	TRBJ1-1
TGTGCCAGCAGTTACTCGAGGGATTCACCCCTCCACTTT	CASSYSRDSPLHF	.	.	TRBV6-5	TRBJ1-6
TGTGCCAGCAGCTTATCAGGGATGAACACTGAAGCTTTCTTT	CASSLSGMNTEAFF	.	.	TRBV7-9	TRBJ1-1
TGTGCCAGCAGCTATTTGGACAGGGCCGAAGGGGATCAGCCCCAGCATTTT	CASSYLDRAEGDQPQHF	TRBD1	.	TRBV7-4	TRBJ1-5
TGTGCCAGCAGCATACAGGGACAGGAGAACACTGAAGCTTTCTTT	CASSIQGQENTEAFF	TRBD1	.	TRBV2	TRBJ1-1
TGTGCCAGCAGCTTAGTGGGACTTGATGGCTACACCTTC	CASSLVGLDGYTF	.	.	TRBV7-2	TRBJ1-2
TGTGCCAGTCTCCGGGGAGGGACAGATACGCAGTATTTT	CASLRGGTDTQYF	TRBD2	few	TRBV12-3/TRBV12-4	TRBJ2-3
TGTGCCACCACCGGGACAGGGGCAAATCAGCCCCAGCATTTT	CATTGTGANQPQHF	TRBD1	.	TRBV7-9	TRBJ1-5
TGCGCCAGCAGCTTTCTCGGCGGTACCTACGAGCAGTACTTC	CASSFLGGTYEQYF	.	.	TRBV5-1	TRBJ2-7
TGCGCCAGCAGCCAGGGACAGGGGTACACAGATACGCAGTATTTT	CASSQGQGYTDTQYF	TRBD1	.	TRBV5-1	TRBJ2-3
TGCAGCGGGCAGTACGAGCAGTACTTC	CSGQYEQYF	.	.	TRBV29-1	TRBJ2-7
TGTGCCACCAGTGATGAACGAGCGGGGGACAACGACGAGCAGTACTTC	CATSDERAGDNDEQYF	TRBD2	.	TRBV24-1	TRBJ2-7
TGTGCCAGCAGCCAAGATGGTCGGGCGGGGAATTCACCCCTCCACTTT	CASSQDGRAGNSPLHF	.	few	TRBV14	TRBJ1-6
TGTGCCAGCAGCCAAACAGGGGGGACCCTAAGCTACGAGCAGTACTTC	CASSQTGGTLSYEQYF	TRBD1	.	TRBV6-6	TRBJ2-7
TGTGCCAGCAGTCCCGGACAGGGCCAGTTCTTC	CASSPGQGQFF	TRBD1	.	TRBV12-3/TRBV12-4	TRBJ2-1
TGTGCCAGTAGACCAGGGGGAACGAACACCGGGGAGCTGTTTTTT	CASRPGGTNTGELFF	TRBD1	.	TRBV19	TRBJ2-2
TGTGCCAGCAGCTTAGGGGCGGGGAGAGAAGCTTTCTTT	CASSLGAGREAFF	.	.	TRBV7-8	TRBJ1-1
TGTGCCTGGAGCCTAAGAACTGAAGCTTTCTTT	CAWSLRTEAFF	.	.	TRBV30	TRBJ1-1
TGTGCCAGCAGACGCCGGGACTCTGCCCCTGGGGAGCTGTTTTTT	CASRRRDSAPGELFF	.	.	TRBV7-9	TRBJ2-2
TGTGCCAGCGCGGCAGGGGGATCCATGAACACTGAAGCTTTCTTT	CASAAGGSMNTEAFF	TRBD1	.	TRBV9	TRBJ1-1
TGTGCCAGCAGCTCATTGACAGGTGGGGTCGGTCAGCCCCAGCATTTT	CASSSLTGGVGQPQHF	.	once	TRBV5-6	TRBJ1-5
TGTGCCAGCAGCCCGGCGACAGGTCCCTTAGTCTCTGGAAACACCATATATTTT	CASSPATGPLVSGNTIYF	.	.	TRBV7-9	TRBJ1-3
TGTGCCAGCAGCGCGGGTATAGGGGCCTATGGCTACACCTTC	CASSAGIGAYGYTF	.	.	TRBV9	TRBJ1-2